This TCR beta chain is from a study of T cell changes during pregnancy in multiple sclerosis. Germline V gene sequence: CDR1 MGHDK, CDR2 SYGVNS. The V and J ends lost 1 base and 9 bases respectively, with 12 bases between them. The CDR3 loop spans 14 amino acids. Generated by immunoSEQ multiplex PCR, the TCRdb table keeps only in-frame clones and is missing some. The sample yields 40,000 to 55,000 clones, more than 90% seen once. This clone has just a few counts. The chain is built from TRBV25-1 and TRBJ2-2; D is unresolved. This clonotype originated in a female donor with multiple sclerosis, enrolled in a pregnancy study. This specimen was CD8+ T cells from peripheral blood mononuclear cells, taken after pregnancy. The CDR3 DNA sequence: TGTGCCAGCAGTGAATTATCCAGTTTCAGGGAGCTGTTTTTT. This gives the protein CASSELSSFRELFF.